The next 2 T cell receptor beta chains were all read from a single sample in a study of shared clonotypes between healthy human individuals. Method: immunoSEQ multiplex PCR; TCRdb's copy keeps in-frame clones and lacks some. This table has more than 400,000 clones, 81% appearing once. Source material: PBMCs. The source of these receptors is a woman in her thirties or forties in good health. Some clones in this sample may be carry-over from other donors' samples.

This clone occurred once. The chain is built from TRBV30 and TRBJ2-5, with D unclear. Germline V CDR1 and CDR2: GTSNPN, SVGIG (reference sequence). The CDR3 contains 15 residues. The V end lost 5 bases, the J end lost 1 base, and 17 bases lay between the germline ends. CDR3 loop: CAWQPSRVSQETQYF. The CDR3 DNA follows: TGTGCCTGGCAACCCTCTCGCGTATCCCAAGAGACCCAGTACTTC.

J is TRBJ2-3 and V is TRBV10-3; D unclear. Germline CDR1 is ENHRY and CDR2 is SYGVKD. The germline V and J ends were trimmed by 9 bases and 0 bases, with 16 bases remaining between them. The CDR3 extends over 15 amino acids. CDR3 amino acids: CAIGLGTPSTDTQYF. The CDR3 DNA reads TGTGCCATTGGGTTGGGAACCCCTAGCACAGATACGCAGTATTTT.